This T cell receptor (beta chain) was sequenced for a study of sequential checkpoint blockade in melanoma. About the study: Under 95 pretreatment tumor DNA samples were TCRβ immunosequenced.

About this clone itself: Antigen specificity is unknown.

The table came from immunoSEQ multiplex PCR; TCRdb's copy has only in-frame clones and leaves some out. The table lists thousands of clones, approximately 25% of them singletons. The treatment is: randomized to nivolumab then ipilimumab (arm A) or the reverse (arm B). General observations from the study: Rising tumor T-cell fraction and clonality meant about 30 times likelier benefit.

CDR3 length equals 17 residues. Germline V gene sequence: CDR1 LGHNT, CDR2 FRNRAP. The sequence came from a human donor with melanoma. The chain couples TRBV12-5 to TRBJ2-3; possible D gene TRBD2, 6 bases. Sample: tumor tissue (inferred from file names), taken from a patient given nivolumab and ipilimumab in sequence. Written as DNA, the CDR3 is TGTGCCAGCTCGTCCACCGGGACTCCCAAAAGCACAGATACGCAGTATTTT. The encoded protein is CASSSTGTPKSTDTQYF.